This T cell receptor beta chain comes out of a study of cytomegalovirus exposure and HLA in healthy donors. J lost 5 bases, V lost 4 bases, and 24 bases had no gene match. CDR3 length: 20 residues. Regarding this clone: As yet, its antigen is unknown.

The PCR used 60 Vbeta and 13 Jbeta primers. Clones were sequenced by immunoSEQ multiplex PCR, and TCRdb holds only the in-frame ones, with some missing. The top ten clones hold under 3% of a sample with about 270,000 clones, around two thirds of them seen once. The study, taken as a whole, reports: Presence/absence analyses treated sequencing depth as roughly uniform across donors. In vitro testing confirmed a few CMV-associated chains as specific for CMV antigens.

The specimen sequenced was PBMCs. This chain uses TRBV5-3 with TRBJ1-5; 7 nucleotides agree with TRBD1. TRBV5-3 is assigned to the ORF class and has an uncertain function. The clonotype comes from a female donor in good health and CMV-seronegative. CDR3 DNA: TGTGCCAGAAGCGTTATGGGGCCCATTTTTCGGACAGGACCCTATCAGCCCCAGCATTTT. It translates to CARSVMGPIFRTGPYQPQHF.